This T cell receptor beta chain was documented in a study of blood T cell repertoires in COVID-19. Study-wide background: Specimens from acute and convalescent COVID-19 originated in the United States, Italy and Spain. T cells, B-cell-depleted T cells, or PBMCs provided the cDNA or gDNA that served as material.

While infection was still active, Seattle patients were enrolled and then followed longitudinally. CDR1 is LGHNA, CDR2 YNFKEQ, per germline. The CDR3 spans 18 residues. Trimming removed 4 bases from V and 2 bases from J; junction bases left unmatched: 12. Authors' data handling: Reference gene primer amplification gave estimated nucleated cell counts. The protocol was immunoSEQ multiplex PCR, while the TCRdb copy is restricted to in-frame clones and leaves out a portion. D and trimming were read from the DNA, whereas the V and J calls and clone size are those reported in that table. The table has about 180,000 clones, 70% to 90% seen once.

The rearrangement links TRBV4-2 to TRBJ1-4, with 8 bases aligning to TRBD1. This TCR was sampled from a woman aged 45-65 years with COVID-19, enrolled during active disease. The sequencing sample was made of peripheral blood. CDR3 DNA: TGTGCCAGCAGCCGGAAGACAGGGGCAGGGGGCACTAATGAAAAACTGTTTTTT. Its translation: CASSRKTGAGGTNEKLFF.